Below, 27 T cell receptor beta chains from the same sample are listed, as sequenced in a study of CD8 T cells in ankylosing spondylitis. Broader study findings: The study identified a TCR beta motif of seven or eight highly homologous variants that appeared characteristic of ankylosing spondylitis blood.

Antigens of these TCRs are unknown. TCRdb passed the 5' RACE reads through MiXCR, listing each CDR3 protein once. The sample includes about 700,000 distinct CDR3 sequences, roughly 19% of them seen just once. The sample comprised blood, either unsorted or a sorted T cell fraction (not recorded which). The receptors were gathered from a male donor with ankylosing spondylitis.

This clonotype was recorded a few times. The chain uses TRBV20-1 and TRBJ2-6; D not resolved. The CDR3 contains 15 residues. V lost 0 bases to trimming and J lost 0 bases, with 6 bases between them. CDR1 and CDR2 (germline): DFQATT, SNEGSKA (reference sequence). CDR3 amino acids: CSARDLSSGANVLTF. The CDR3 DNA is TGCAGTGCTAGAGATCTGAGCTCTGGGGCCAACGTCCTGACTTTC.

In this sample, this clonotype turned up a few times. The rearrangement joins TRBV4-2 to TRBJ1-4; D unclear. The CDR3 consists of 12 residues. The V and J ends lost 5 bases and 6 bases respectively, with 7 bases between them. CDR1 is LGHNA and CDR2 is YNFKEQ in the germline V gene. Here the CDR3 reads CASSARDEKLFF. The CDR3 DNA is TGTGCCAGCAGCGCCCGAGATGAAAAACTGTTTTTT.

The V and J genes are TRBV6-5 and TRBJ2-7; D is unclear. From germline, CDR1 is MNHEY and CDR2 SVGAGI. This CDR3 has 14 amino acids. The V and J ends lost 0 bases and 5 bases respectively, with 11 bases between them. This CDR3 reads CASSYSRTLNEQYF. The CDR3 DNA follows: TGTGCCAGCAGTTACTCAAGGACCCTGAACGAGCAGTACTTC.

This clonotype showed up just a few times. This chain connects TRBV12-3 or TRBV12-4 to TRBJ1-1; no reliable D call. Trimming stripped 5 bases from V and 0 bases from J, with 16 bases between. The CDR3 sequence is 16 residues long. The CDR3: CASSPRGLVMNTEAFF. The CDR3 DNA reads TGTGCCAGCAGTCCCCGAGGGCTAGTCATGAACACTGAAGCTTTCTTT.

The rearrangement links TRBV3-1 to TRBJ1-2; 11 bases are a match to TRBD1. From germline, CDR1 is LGHDT and CDR2 YNNKEL (reference sequence). The CDR3 consists of 15 residues. Trimming cost V 4 bases and J 8 bases; bases outside gene matches: 9. CDR3 amino acids: CASSPPDRGLGGYTF. The CDR3 DNA is TGTGCCAGCAGCCCTCCGGACAGGGGGCTCGGAGGCTACACCTTC.

This clonotype has a handful of counts. This sequence joins TRBV5-1 and TRBJ2-5; D is undetermined. CDR1 and CDR2 from the germline V gene are SGHRS and YFSETQ. V shed 6 bases and J shed 2 bases, with 11 bases lying between them. The CDR3 is made up of 13 amino acids. CDR3 sequence: CASKAAVQETQYF. CDR3 nucleotide sequence: TGCGCCAGCAAGGCCGCAGTTCAAGAGACCCAGTACTTC.

The chain uses TRBV20-1 and TRBJ1-6, with 9 positions matching TRBD1. The germline V gene has CDR1 DFQATT and CDR2 SNEGSKA (reference sequence). Trimming at V came to 4 bases and at J to 3 bases, leaving 4 bases not matched to a gene. CDR3 size: 15 residues. The CDR3 sequence: CSATGQGLYNSPLHF. The CDR3 DNA reads TGCAGTGCTACCGGACAGGGGCTCTATAATTCACCCCTCCACTTT.

This clonotype has a handful of counts. CDR3 in amino acids: CASRFGGGAPYNEQFF. DNA for the CDR3: TGTGCCAGCAGATTCGGCGGGGGGGCCCCCTACAATGAGCAGTTCTTC. This chain uses TRBV12-3 or TRBV12-4 with TRBJ2-1; 9 positions match TRBD2. V was pared by 6 bases and J by 2 bases, with 8 bases of the junction left unmatched. The CDR3 sequence is 16 residues long.

The chain is built from TRBV20-1 and TRBJ2-2; no reliable D call. Trimming removed 3 bases at V and 0 bases at J, with 8 bases between. The CDR3 runs to 14 residues. Germline lookup yields CDR1 DFQATT and CDR2 SNEGSKA (reference sequence). CDR3 bases: TGCAGTGCTAGGGGCAGCTCGAACACCGGGGAGCTGTTTTTT. Encoded protein: CSARGSSNTGELFF.

The chain employs TRBV20-1 and TRBJ1-5; D is unclear. V gave up 7 bases and J gave up 0 bases, with 7 bases separating them. From germline, CDR1 is DFQATT and CDR2 SNEGSKA (reference sequence). There are 12 residues in the CDR3. CDR3 loop: CSGRDSNQPQHF. DNA for the CDR3: TGCAGTGGGCGGGATAGCAATCAGCCCCAGCATTTT.

The V call is TRBV7-9, the J call TRBJ2-2; D remains ambiguous. Trimming took off 3 bases at V and 7 bases at J, with 6 bases between the two ends. Per the germline V gene, CDR1 is SEHNR and CDR2 is FQNEAQ (reference sequence). This CDR3 region has 12 residues. The CDR3 loop is CASSFSHGELFF. CDR3 nucleotide sequence: TGTGCCAGCAGCTTTTCTCACGGGGAGCTGTTTTTT.

This clonotype has a count of ten or more. The chain joins TRBV20-1 to TRBJ2-5, with D possibly matching TRBD2 (6 bases). V gave up 0 bases and J gave up 5 bases, with 10 bases separating them. This CDR3 region has 13 residues. Germline loops: CDR1 DFQATT, CDR2 SNEGSKA (reference sequence). CDR3 nucleotides: TGCAGTGCTAGAGATACTAGCAAGGAGACCCAGTACTTC. This sequence encodes CSARDTSKETQYF.

This clonotype was counted between two and nine times. The CDR3 DNA sequence: TGTGCCAGCTCACCAGCAGGGGTGCGGACCGGGGAGCTGTTTTTT. Amino acid sequence: CASSPAGVRTGELFF. The chain recombines TRBV18 with TRBJ2-2, with a tentative D call TRBD1 (6 bases). CDR1 is KGHSH and CDR2 is LQKENI in the germline V gene. The CDR3 sequence is 15 residues long. V gave up 2 bases and J gave up 5 bases, with 12 bases separating them.

There are a few counts of this clonotype. The chain joins TRBV4-3 to TRBJ1-2; tentatively, D is TRBD1 (6 bases). Between the trimmed V and J ends, which lost 0 bases and 3 bases, there was a span of 14 bases. The germline V gene has CDR1 LGHNA and CDR2 YSLEER. The CDR3 is 16 amino acids. The CDR3 coding sequence is TGCGCCAGCAGCCAAGACGAGACAGGAATCTACTATGGCTACACCTTC. Protein: CASSQDETGIYYGYTF.

In this sample, this clonotype turned up a few times. The chain couples TRBV7-9 to TRBJ1-4; D perhaps matches TRBD1 (6 bases). The CDR3 is made up of 14 amino acids. The germline gives CDR1 SEHNR, CDR2 FQNEAQ (reference sequence). V was trimmed by 4 bases and J by 7 bases, leaving 13 bases between them. CDR3: CASSSGDNPEKLFF. CDR3 in DNA: TGTGCCAGCAGCTCAGGGGACAATCCTGAAAAACTGTTTTTT.

This clonotype was found a few times. V is TRBV3-1 and J is TRBJ1-1; D remains unclear. This CDR3 region has 14 residues. V lost 6 bases and J lost 0, with 11 bases in between. The germline V gene has CDR1 LGHDT and CDR2 YNNKEL (reference sequence). CDR3 sequence (DNA): TGTGCCAGCAGGTACGGAAGCTTGAACACTGAAGCTTTCTTT. Translating it yields CASRYGSLNTEAFF.

The chain links TRBV20-1 to TRBJ2-7; 9 bases match TRBD1. V trimming: 2 bases; J trimming: 7 bases; junction bases outside the gene matches: 12. The CDR3 is 15 residues long. Germline V CDR1 and CDR2: DFQATT, SNEGSKA (reference sequence). The CDR3 region is CSARRRDRVYGEQYF. The CDR3 DNA reads as TGCAGTGCTAGACGCCGGGACAGGGTGTACGGGGAGCAGTACTTC.

This chain links TRBV4-2 with TRBJ2-1, with D unclear. Trimming removed 4 bases at V and 8 bases at J, with 24 bases between. The germline V gene encodes CDR1 LGHNA and CDR2 YNFKEQ. The CDR3 covers 17 residues. The CDR3: CASSPSRAGSAIDEQFF. The DNA of the CDR3 is TGTGCCAGCAGCCCCAGCCGGGCAGGATCGGCAATAGATGAGCAGTTCTTC.

Ten or more counts support this clonotype. The rearrangement joins TRBV7-2 to TRBJ2-2; D is possibly TRBD2 (6 bases). CDR1 is SGHTA and CDR2 is FQGNSA in the germline V gene. The CDR3 runs 15 residues. Trimming removed 1 base from V and 1 base from J, with 7 bases in between. The CDR3 sequence: CASSLGSGNTGELFF. The CDR3 DNA reads as TGTGCCAGCAGCTTAGGTAGCGGGAACACCGGGGAGCTGTTTTTT.

The chain carries TRBV11-2 and TRBJ2-1; perhaps TRBD2 as D (6 bases). From germline, CDR1 is SGHAT and CDR2 FQNNGV. The CDR3 loop spans 16 amino acids. The V and J ends lost 4 bases and 3 bases respectively, with 16 bases between them. The CDR3 DNA sequence: TGTGCCAGCAGCTGGGTTCCGGGAGACCTCTACAATGAGCAGTTCTTC. This sequence encodes CASSWVPGDLYNEQFF.

This clonotype was picked up a small number of times. The rearrangement joins TRBV10-3 to TRBJ1-3; D call uncertain. Trimming removed 6 bases from V and 2 bases from J, with 5 bases in between. Germline assignment: CDR1 ENHRY and CDR2 SYGVKD. This CDR3 spans 12 amino acids. DNA of the CDR3: TGTGCCATCAGGGCGACTGGAAACACCATATATTTT. Protein sequence: CAIRATGNTIYF.

This clonotype was found a few times. This chain joins TRBV27 and TRBJ2-3, with D perhaps matching TRBD1 (5 bases). V lost 0 bases, J lost 7 bases, and 20 bases lay in between. The CDR3 length is 17 residues. Germline assignment: CDR1 MNHEY and CDR2 SMNVEV (reference sequence). The CDR3 protein is CASSLSSWGHPNYTQYF. CDR3 nucleotide sequence: TGTGCCAGCAGTTTATCGAGCTGGGGCCACCCGAATTATACGCAGTATTTT.

A few counts support this clonotype. CDR3 amino acids: CASRTEGRINEQFF. The CDR3 bases are TGTGCCAGCAGGACGGAGGGGCGAATCAATGAGCAGTTCTTC. This chain links TRBV7-9 with TRBJ2-1; perhaps TRBD2 as D (6 bases). Germline V gene lookup returns CDR1 SEHNR and CDR2 FQNEAQ (reference sequence). There are 14 residues in the CDR3. V dropped 6 bases and J dropped 6 bases, with 15 bases sitting between them. Based on the CDR3 plus reference TRBV7-9 and TRBJ2-1, the full variable domain is DTGVSQNPRHKITKRGQNVTFRCDPISEHNRLYWYRQTLGQGPEFLTYFQNEAQLEKSRLLSDRFSAERPKGSFSTLEIQRTEQGDSAMYLCASRTEGRINEQFFGPGTRLTVL.

The rearrangement links TRBV4-1 to TRBJ1-5, with D possibly TRBD1 on 5 matching bases. Germline CDR1 and CDR2: MGHRA and YSYEKL. V was trimmed by 0 bases and J by 3 bases, leaving 18 bases between them. The CDR3 is 18 amino acids. CDR3 DNA: TGCGCCAGCAGCCAAGATGATGAGAGTGACAGATTCAATCAGCCCCAGCATTTT. It translates to CASSQDDESDRFNQPQHF.

The rearrangement uses TRBV11-2 and TRBJ1-1, with unresolved D. The V end was cut by 2 bases, the J end by 4 bases, with 11 bases between. Germline CDR1 SGHAT, CDR2 FQNNGV. The CDR3 covers 14 residues. The CDR3 DNA sequence: TGTGCCAGCAGCTTAATTGGCCGGGTCACTGAAGCTTTCTTT. Encoded protein: CASSLIGRVTEAFF.

The chain recombines TRBV7-9 with TRBJ1-5; the match to TRBD1 covers 9 bases. The CDR3 loop spans 16 amino acids. Germline trimming cut 1 base from V and 4 bases from J; bases unmatched to any gene: 5. Germline CDR1 is SEHNR and CDR2 is FQNEAQ (reference sequence). The CDR3 is CASSLGGQGANQPQHF. The CDR3 DNA reads TGTGCCAGCAGCTTAGGGGGACAGGGTGCAAATCAGCCCCAGCATTTT.

The V call is TRBV12-3 or TRBV12-4, the J call TRBJ1-6; TRBD1 is a possible D gene (6 bases). Trimming pared 6 bases from V and 6 bases from J, leaving 12 bases between. The CDR3 is made up of 14 amino acids. The CDR3 DNA follows: TGTGCCAGCAGCCAAGGGGGGATTAATTCACCCCTCCACTTT. Its protein product is CASSQGGINSPLHF.